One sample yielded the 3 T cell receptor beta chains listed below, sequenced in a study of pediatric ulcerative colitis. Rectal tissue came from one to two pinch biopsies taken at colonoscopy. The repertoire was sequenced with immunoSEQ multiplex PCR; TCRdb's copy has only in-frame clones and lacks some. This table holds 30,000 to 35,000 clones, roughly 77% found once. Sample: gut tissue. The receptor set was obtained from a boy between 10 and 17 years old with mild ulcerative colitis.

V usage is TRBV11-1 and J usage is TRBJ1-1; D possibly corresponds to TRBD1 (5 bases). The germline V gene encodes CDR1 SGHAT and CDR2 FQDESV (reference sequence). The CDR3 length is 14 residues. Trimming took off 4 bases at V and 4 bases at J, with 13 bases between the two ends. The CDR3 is CASSSASGSTEAFF. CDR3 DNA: TGTGCCAGCAGCTCAGCATCAGGGTCCACTGAAGCTTTCTTT.

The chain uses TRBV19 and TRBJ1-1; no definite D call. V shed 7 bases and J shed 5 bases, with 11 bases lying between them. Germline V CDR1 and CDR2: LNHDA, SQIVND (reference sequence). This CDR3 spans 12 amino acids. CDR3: CASIRGYTEAFF. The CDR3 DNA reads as TGTGCCAGTATTCGAGGTTATACTGAAGCTTTCTTT.

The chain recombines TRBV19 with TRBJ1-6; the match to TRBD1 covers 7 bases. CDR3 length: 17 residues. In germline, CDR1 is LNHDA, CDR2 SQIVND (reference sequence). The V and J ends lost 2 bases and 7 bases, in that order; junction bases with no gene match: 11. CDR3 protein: CASSITQGGSGNSPLHF. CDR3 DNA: TGTGCCAGTAGTATAACTCAAGGGGGCTCTGGGAATTCACCCCTCCACTTT. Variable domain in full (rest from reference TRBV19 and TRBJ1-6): DGGITQSPKYLFRKEGQNVTLSCEQNLNHDAMYWYRQDPGQGLRLIYYSQIVNDFQKGDIAEGYSVSREKKESFPLTVTSAQKNPTAFYLCASSITQGGSGNSPLHFGNGTRLTVT.